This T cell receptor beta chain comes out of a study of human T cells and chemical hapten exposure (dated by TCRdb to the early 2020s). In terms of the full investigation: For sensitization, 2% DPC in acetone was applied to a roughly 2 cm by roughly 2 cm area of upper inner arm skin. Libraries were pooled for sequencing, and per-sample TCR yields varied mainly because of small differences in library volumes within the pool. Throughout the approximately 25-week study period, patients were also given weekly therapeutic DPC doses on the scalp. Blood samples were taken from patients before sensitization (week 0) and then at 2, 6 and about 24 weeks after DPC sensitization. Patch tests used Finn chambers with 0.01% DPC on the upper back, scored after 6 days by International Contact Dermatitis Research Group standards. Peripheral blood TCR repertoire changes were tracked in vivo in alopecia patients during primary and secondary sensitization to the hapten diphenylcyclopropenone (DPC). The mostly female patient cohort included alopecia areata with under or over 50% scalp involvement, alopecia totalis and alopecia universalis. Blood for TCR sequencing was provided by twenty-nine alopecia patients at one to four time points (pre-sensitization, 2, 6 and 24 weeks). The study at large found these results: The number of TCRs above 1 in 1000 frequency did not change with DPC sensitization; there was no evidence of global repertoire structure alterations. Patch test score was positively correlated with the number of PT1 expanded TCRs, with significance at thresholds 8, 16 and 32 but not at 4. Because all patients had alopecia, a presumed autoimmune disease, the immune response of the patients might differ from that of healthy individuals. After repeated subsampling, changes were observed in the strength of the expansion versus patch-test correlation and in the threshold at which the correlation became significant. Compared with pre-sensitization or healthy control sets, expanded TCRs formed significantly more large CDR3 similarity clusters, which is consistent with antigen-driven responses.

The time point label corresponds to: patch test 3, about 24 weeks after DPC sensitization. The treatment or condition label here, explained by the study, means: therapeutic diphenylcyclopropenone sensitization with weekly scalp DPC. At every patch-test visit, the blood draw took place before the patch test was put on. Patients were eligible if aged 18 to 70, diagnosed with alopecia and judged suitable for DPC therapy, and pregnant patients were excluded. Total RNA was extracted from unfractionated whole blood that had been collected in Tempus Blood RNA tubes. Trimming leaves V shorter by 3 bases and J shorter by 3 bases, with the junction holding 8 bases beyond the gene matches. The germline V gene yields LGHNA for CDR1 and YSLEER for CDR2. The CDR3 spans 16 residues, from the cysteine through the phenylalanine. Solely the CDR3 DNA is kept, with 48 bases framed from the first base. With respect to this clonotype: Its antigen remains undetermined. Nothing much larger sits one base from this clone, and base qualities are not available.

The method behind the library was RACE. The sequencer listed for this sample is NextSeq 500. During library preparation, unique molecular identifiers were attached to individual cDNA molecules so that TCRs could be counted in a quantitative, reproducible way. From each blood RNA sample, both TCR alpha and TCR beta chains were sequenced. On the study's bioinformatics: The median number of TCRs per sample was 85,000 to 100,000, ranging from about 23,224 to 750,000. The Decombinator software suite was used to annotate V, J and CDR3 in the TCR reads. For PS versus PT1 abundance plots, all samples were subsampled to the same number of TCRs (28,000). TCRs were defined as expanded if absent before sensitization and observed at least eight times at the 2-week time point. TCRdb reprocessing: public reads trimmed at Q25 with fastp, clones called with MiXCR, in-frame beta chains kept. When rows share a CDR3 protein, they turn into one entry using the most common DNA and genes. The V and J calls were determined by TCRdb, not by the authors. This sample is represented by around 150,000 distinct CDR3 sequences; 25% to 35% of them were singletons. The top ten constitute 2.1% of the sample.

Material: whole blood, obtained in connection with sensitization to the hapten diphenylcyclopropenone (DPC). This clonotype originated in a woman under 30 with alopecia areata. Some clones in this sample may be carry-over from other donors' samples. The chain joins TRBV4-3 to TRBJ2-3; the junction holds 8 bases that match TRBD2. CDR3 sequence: CASSQKGLAGTDTQYF. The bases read TGCGCCAGCAGCCAGAAAGGACTAGCTGGGACAGATACGCAGTATTTT.